This T cell receptor (beta chain) was documented in a study of T cell clones after liver transplantation. Study background: Immunosuppression withdrawal was tried within 2 years after liver transplantation in this trial. Three of eight recipients were HCV-positive; others had non-autoimmune, non-viral indications. Regarding the study as a whole: Low donor cell numbers restricted donor-reactive repertoire measurement in two subjects. Rather than being deleted, graft donor-reactive T cells may have moved into the graft.

Profiled with immunoSEQ multiplex PCR; TCRdb holds only in-frame clones, not every one. The table includes approximately 70,000 clones, around 80% detected once. CDR3 length: 12 amino acids. In germline, CDR1 is SEHNR, CDR2 FQNEAQ (reference sequence). Trimming took off 4 bases at V and 10 bases at J, with 8 bases between the two ends. Regarding this clone: Its antigen is unidentified.

The material was CD4+ T cells from blood, obtained 48 months after liver transplant. This receptor was obtained from a human patient who received a liver transplant. Some T cells may originate from the graft donor. The chain carries TRBV7-9 and TRBJ1-6; no reliable D call. Written as DNA, the CDR3 is TGTGCCAGCAGCTCGGAATTGTCACCCCTCCACTTT. Protein: CASSSELSPLHF.